This record looks at one TCR beta chain sequence and its context. Its specificity is unknown. The data originate from a study of cytomegalovirus exposure and HLA in healthy donors. General study results and limits: About 180 TCR beta chains were listed as cytomegalovirus-associated. In a later analysis, HLA-associated beta chains showed higher expansion and lower generation probabilities than comparable chains.

The PCR employed 60 Vbeta primers together with 13 Jbeta primers. Sequencing used immunoSEQ multiplex PCR; TCRdb keeps in-frame clones, though not all of them. The repertoire holds about 150,000 clones, around 75% seen once, with 1.5% to 2% in the top ten. Trimming left V 5 bases short and J 6 bases short, with 17 bases between. CDR3 length equals 14 residues. Germline-derived CDR1 and CDR2 are SEHNR and FQNEAQ (reference sequence). The sequence derives from a woman aged 18-29 years in good health and CMV-seronegative. The sequencing input was PBMCs. This rearrangement joins TRBV7-9 to TRBJ2-7; TRBD2 might be the D (7 bases). The CDR3 protein is CASSPGGPEREQYF. The CDR3 coding sequence is TGTGCCAGCAGCCCGGGGGGCCCAGAGCGCGAGCAGTACTTC.